Following are 11 T cell receptor beta chains from one sample sequenced in a study of shared clonotypes between healthy human individuals. Sequencing used immunoSEQ multiplex PCR; TCRdb keeps in-frame clones, though not all of them. The sample consists of roughly 300,000 clones, roughly 87% of them appearing once. Sequencing was done on a sample of memory CD8+ T cells sorted from blood. Subset denoted: CD45RO+ cells pooled with CCR7-negative TemRA cells. The receptor set was obtained from a man aged 18-30 years in good health.

This chain joins TRBV29-1 and TRBJ2-7, with D perhaps TRBD1 or TRBD2 (5 bases each). This CDR3 has 15 amino acids. V was cut by 0 bases and J by 4 bases, with 16 bases left in between. The germline V gene has CDR1 SQVTM and CDR2 ANQGSEA. In DNA form, the CDR3 reads TGCAGCGTTGAAGATCCGGGACCCCTATCTTACGAGCAGTACTTC. Translating gives CSVEDPGPLSYEQYF.

CDR3 DNA sequence: TGTGCCAGCAGCTTAAGACTAGTAGGGTCGGGGGAGCTGTTTTTT. This codes for CASSLRLVGSGELFF. This sequence joins TRBV13 and TRBJ2-2; tentatively, D is TRBD2 (6 bases). With 2 bases removed from V and 8 bases from J, the gap between germline ends came to 15 bases. Germline loops: CDR1 PRHDT, CDR2 FYEKMQ (reference sequence). There are 15 residues in the CDR3.

The J gene is TRBJ1-2, the V gene TRBV6-5; D is undetermined. Trimming stripped 5 bases from V and 5 bases from J, with 12 bases between. The CDR3 contains 13 residues. Germline CDR1 reads MNHEY; CDR2 reads SVGAGI. This CDR3 reads CASSERTRYGYTF. The CDR3 region has the DNA TGTGCCAGCAGTGAGCGGACGAGGTATGGCTACACCTTC.

The chain links TRBV5-6 to TRBJ2-3; 7 nucleotides align to TRBD2. The V gene end was trimmed by 0 bases and the J gene end by 1 base; junction bases not matched to a gene: 8. Germline V gene sequence: CDR1 SGHDT, CDR2 YYEEEE. The CDR3 totals 17 residues. CDR3 region: CASSLARAGVGTDTQYF. The CDR3 DNA reads as TGTGCCAGCAGCTTGGCCAGGGCGGGAGTGGGCACAGATACGCAGTATTTT.

The gene calls are TRBV7-6 and TRBJ2-1; D gene ambiguous. The germline V and J ends were trimmed by 1 base and 0 bases, with 7 bases remaining between them. CDR1 SGHVS and CDR2 FNYEAQ come from the germline V gene. This CDR3 has 15 residues. The CDR3 region is CASSLGPSSYNEQFF. In DNA, the CDR3 is TGTGCCAGCAGCTTAGGACCCAGCTCCTACAATGAGCAGTTCTTC.

This rearrangement joins TRBV4-3 to TRBJ2-3, with D unclear. V was shortened by 0 bases and J by 0 bases, with 13 bases between the two germline ends. CDR3 size: 17 residues. Germline V lookup: CDR1 LGHNA, CDR2 YSLEER. The CDR3 here is CASSQEPHGLSTDTQYF. The CDR3 bases are TGCGCCAGCAGCCAAGAACCCCACGGCCTGAGCACAGATACGCAGTATTTT.

This clone showed up just a few times. The V gene is TRBV6-1, the J gene TRBJ2-7; possibly TRBD1 for D (5 bases). Germline V gene lookup returns CDR1 MNHNS and CDR2 SASEGT. With 7 bases removed from V and 6 bases from J, the gap between germline ends came to 19 bases. This CDR3 has 14 residues. In DNA, the CDR3 is TGTGCCAGCATCAGGACATCGAGCGCCGCCGAGCAGTACTTC. This translates into CASIRTSSAAEQYF.

This clone has a single count. The V gene is TRBV28, the J gene TRBJ1-5; 7 nucleotides line up with TRBD1. CDR1 MDHEN and CDR2 SYDVKM come from the germline V gene. The trim removed 1 base at V and 7 bases at J, leaving 7 bases unmatched. CDR3 size: 15 residues. In DNA form, the CDR3 reads TGTGCCAGCAGTTTATCTCCAGGGGGGTGGCAGCCCCAGCATTTT. This encodes CASSLSPGGWQPQHF.

CDR3 sequence reads: CASSLLDRAGGIYSNQPQHF. Written as DNA, the CDR3 is TGTGCCAGCAGCTTATTGGATAGGGCAGGGGGCATCTATAGCAATCAGCCCCAGCATTTT. The chain combines TRBV7-8 with TRBJ1-5; 8 nucleotides match TRBD1. The CDR3 runs 20 residues. V gave up 2 bases and J gave up 0 bases; unmatched junction bases: 15. In germline, CDR1 is SGHVS, CDR2 FQNEAQ.

J is TRBJ1-1 and V is TRBV4-1; D is unclear. This CDR3 contains 15 residues. The V gene lost 1 base and the J gene lost 5 bases, with 14 bases spanning the gap. Looked up from germline, CDR1 is MGHRA and CDR2 is YSYEKL. DNA for the CDR3: TGCGCCAGCAGCCAAGGACGCTCTCTGGGAACTGAAGCTTTCTTT. This sequence encodes CASSQGRSLGTEAFF.

J is TRBJ2-7 and V is TRBV11-3; 8 bases map to TRBD2. J gave up 2 bases and V 0 bases, and 6 bases lay outside the gene matches. Germline V CDR1 and CDR2: SGHNT, YENEEA. The CDR3 totals 16 residues. CDR3 amino acids: CASSLDRSGSPYEQYF. Written as DNA, the CDR3 is TGTGCCAGCAGCTTAGATCGGAGCGGGAGTCCCTACGAGCAGTACTTC.